What follows are 21 T cell receptor beta chains derived from one specimen sequenced in a study of blood T cell repertoires in COVID-19. Using immunoSEQ multiplex PCR, the repertoire was profiled, and TCRdb retains in-frame clones only, with some absent. The sample consists of 81,000 or so clones, around four fifths of them appearing once. Sequencing used peripheral blood. Receptor source: a woman aged 70-85 years with active or convalescent COVID-19.

CDR3 protein: CASSSTQGAYEKLFF. The CDR3 DNA follows: TGTGCCAGCAGTTCGACACAGGGGGCCTATGAAAAACTGTTTTTT. The chain links TRBV28 to TRBJ1-4; 9 positions agree with TRBD1. Trimming at V came to 4 bases and at J to 6 bases, leaving 6 bases not matched to a gene. The germline CDR1 and CDR2 sequences are MDHEN and SYDVKM. The CDR3 runs 15 residues.

The genes are TRBV4-2 and TRBJ1-2, with D perhaps matching TRBD1 (5 bases). CDR1 and CDR2 from the germline V gene are LGHNA and YNFKEQ. The CDR3 is made up of 15 amino acids. Trimming removed 1 base at V and 3 bases at J, with 12 bases between. For the CDR3, the DNA is TGTGCCAGCAGCCAAGTGTCAGGGAATGACTATGGCTACACCTTC. It encodes CASSQVSGNDYGYTF.

This chain links TRBV19 with TRBJ2-7; 7 bases map to TRBD1. The germline V gene has CDR1 LNHDA and CDR2 SQIVND (reference sequence). The CDR3 sequence is 16 residues long. Trimming cost V 6 bases and J 0 bases; bases outside gene matches: 11. The CDR3 coding sequence is TGTGCCAGTAGGTTGGGATCGGGACAGCCCTCCTACGAGCAGTACTTC. This codes for CASRLGSGQPSYEQYF.

The rearrangement links TRBV6-5 to TRBJ2-2; D unresolved. The CDR3 contains 12 residues. Trimming took 6 bases from V and 3 from J, leaving 5 bases between them. Germline-derived CDR1 and CDR2 are MNHEY and SVGAGI. The CDR3 spells CASSTYTGELFF. The CDR3 region has the DNA TGTGCCAGCAGCACATACACCGGGGAGCTGTTTTTT.

The chain uses TRBV28 and TRBJ1-3; 7 positions match TRBD1. There are 11 residues in the CDR3. With V trimmed by 5 bases and J by 13 bases, 5 bases remained unmatched. In germline, CDR1 is MDHEN, CDR2 SYDVKM. CDR3 residues: CASSVPGQIYF. CDR3 coding DNA: TGTGCCAGCAGTGTGCCGGGACAGATATATTTT.

The rearrangement uses TRBV18 and TRBJ1-4; no firm D call. Trimming removed 2 bases at V and 8 bases at J, with 18 bases between. Looked up from germline, CDR1 is KGHSH and CDR2 is LQKENI. The CDR3 is made up of 16 amino acids. The chain's CDR3 is CASSPAGASIGEKLFF. CDR3 nucleotides: TGTGCCAGCTCACCAGCGGGAGCCTCGATCGGGGAAAAACTGTTTTTT.

V usage is TRBV7-9 and J usage is TRBJ2-1, with 14 bases fitting TRBD2. V gave up 5 bases and J gave up 11 bases; unmatched junction bases: 8. This CDR3 has 15 amino acids. The germline V gene has CDR1 SEHNR and CDR2 FQNEAQ (reference sequence). CDR3 region: CASSPGLAGGRKQFF. CDR3 DNA sequence: TGTGCCAGCAGCCCCGGACTAGCGGGGGGCCGTAAGCAGTTCTTC.

This chain joins TRBV10-1 and TRBJ2-2; TRBD1 agrees at 8 bases. The V gene's germline CDR1 is WNHNN and CDR2 SYGVQD (reference sequence). Trimming at V came to 4 bases and at J to 5 bases, leaving 9 bases not matched to a gene. This CDR3 region has 16 residues. DNA for the CDR3: TGCGCCAGCAGTGGGGGTCAGGGGGCCGGTACCGGGGAGCTGTTTTTT. It is translated as CASSGGQGAGTGELFF.

CDR3 nucleotides: TGTGCCAGCAGCCCAGTCCAGGGATCTTATGGCTACACCTTC. Translation: CASSPVQGSYGYTF. The chain uses TRBV11-2 and TRBJ1-2; tentative D call: TRBD1 (5 bases). The CDR3 length is 14 residues. Trimming pared 5 bases from V and 5 bases from J, leaving 15 bases between. Germline-derived CDR1 and CDR2 are SGHAT and FQNNGV.

This chain links TRBV27 with TRBJ2-1; TRBD2 matches 11 bases. Germline CDR1 reads MNHEY; CDR2 reads SMNVEV (reference sequence). The junction had 4 bases not matched to a gene; V was cut back by 2 bases and J by 4 bases. The CDR3 loop spans 16 amino acids. DNA of the CDR3: TGTGCCAGCAGTTTACGACTAGCGGGGCGGTACAATGAGCAGTTCTTC. Translating it yields CASSLRLAGRYNEQFF.

The chain combines TRBV9 with TRBJ2-2; D call uncertain. The CDR3 has 15 residues. With 0 bases removed from V and 3 bases from J, the gap between germline ends came to 9 bases. The germline CDR1 and CDR2 sequences are SGDLS and YYNGEE. This chain's CDR3 is CASSVGGHYTGELFF. CDR3 DNA sequence: TGTGCCAGCAGCGTAGGTGGGCATTACACCGGGGAGCTGTTTTTT.

This clone came up a few times. The chain combines TRBV5-1 with TRBJ1-1, with D uncertain. Trimming stripped 4 bases from V and 4 bases from J, with 17 bases between. Germline CDR1 and CDR2: SGHRS and YFSETQ. The CDR3 covers 15 residues. CDR3 coding DNA: TGCGCCAGCAGCCCCAATGGAGGCGGGGTCACTGAAGCTTTCTTT. Protein: CASSPNGGGVTEAFF.

This clone was picked up a small number of times. This chain uses TRBV10-3 with TRBJ2-1, with 7 bases that match TRBD1. The V and J ends lost 1 base and 0 bases, in that order; junction bases with no gene match: 15. Looked up from germline, CDR1 is ENHRY and CDR2 is SYGVKD. There are 20 residues in the CDR3. CDR3 DNA: TGTGCCATCAGTGAGTTCCCAGGGGGAACTCTAATAAACTCCTACAATGAGCAGTTCTTC. This sequence encodes CAISEFPGGTLINSYNEQFF.

Only one count was recorded for this clone. The V call is TRBV24-1, the J call TRBJ1-6, with 8 bases that match TRBD1. J gave up 7 bases and V 7 bases, and 5 bases lay outside the gene matches. Germline V lookup: CDR1 KGHDR, CDR2 SFDVKD. The length of the CDR3 is 14 residues. The CDR3 reads CATRGTGRNSPLHF. Written as DNA, the CDR3 is TGTGCCACCAGGGGGACAGGTAGGAATTCACCCCTCCACTTT.

The chain uses TRBV4-1 and TRBJ1-3, with TRBD1 matching 9 bases. Losses at the gene ends were 4 bases for V and 8 bases for J; bases not matched to a gene: 12. The CDR3 extends over 16 amino acids. Germline values: CDR1 MGHRA, CDR2 YSYEKL. CDR3 nucleotide sequence: TGCGCCAGCAGCCGACGGGAACAGGGGGCCGGGGACACCATATATTTT. It yields the protein CASSRREQGAGDTIYF.

The genes are TRBV28 and TRBJ2-5; D is unresolved. The germline V and J ends were trimmed by 6 bases and 5 bases, with 7 bases remaining between them. Looked up from germline, CDR1 is MDHEN and CDR2 is SYDVKM. This CDR3 has 11 amino acids. The chain's CDR3 is CASSYLETQYF. The CDR3 bases are TGTGCCAGCAGCTACCTGGAGACCCAGTACTTC.

The chain uses TRBV7-2 and TRBJ1-5, with a weak D call TRBD1 (6 bases). There are 15 residues in the CDR3. Trimming pared 2 bases from V and 2 bases from J, leaving 10 bases between. The germline V gene has CDR1 SGHTA and CDR2 FQGNSA. CDR3 bases: TGTGCCAGCAGCTTATGGGGGCTAGGCAATCAGCCCCAGCATTTT. Encoded protein: CASSLWGLGNQPQHF.

This sequence joins TRBV29-1 and TRBJ1-1; 8 positions agree with TRBD1. V lost 5 bases and J lost 0; bases outside the gene matches: 17. This CDR3 has 18 amino acids. CDR1 and CDR2 from the germline V gene are SQVTM and ANQGSEA. CDR3 DNA sequence: TGCAGCGTTCCTGCCGACGCCAACCAGGGGGCTTTGAACACTGAAGCTTTCTTT. As protein: CSVPADANQGALNTEAFF.

The chain uses TRBV6-2 or TRBV6-3 and TRBJ2-1; 8 nucleotides align to TRBD1. This CDR3 has 16 amino acids. Germline CDR1 reads MNHEY; CDR2 reads SVGEGT. V shed 6 bases and J 2 bases; nucleotides not matched to a gene: 9. Written as DNA, the CDR3 is TGTGCCAGCAGCCGTCATACGACAGGGGCCTACAATGAGCAGTTCTTC. It encodes CASSRHTTGAYNEQFF.

The chain uses TRBV4-1 and TRBJ1-2; D unresolved. The V gene lost 0 bases and the J gene lost 0 bases, with 8 bases spanning the gap. The CDR3 is made up of 15 amino acids. The germline CDR1 and CDR2 sequences are MGHRA and YSYEKL. This chain's CDR3 is CASSQEAGTNYGYTF. The CDR3 DNA follows: TGCGCCAGCAGCCAAGAGGCAGGTACTAACTATGGCTACACCTTC.

The J gene is TRBJ2-7, the V gene TRBV2; TRBD1 aligns across 7 bases. The germline V gene has CDR1 SNHLY and CDR2 FYNNEI. Trimming at V came to 4 bases and at J to 3 bases, leaving 3 bases not matched to a gene. This CDR3 spans 13 amino acids. The CDR3 is CASSGDSNYEQYF. CDR3 DNA sequence: TGTGCCAGCAGTGGGGACAGCAACTACGAGCAGTACTTC.